The 32 T cell receptor beta chains in this list originate from one sample, sequenced in a study of Ad26.COV2.S vaccination and SARS-CoV-2 variants. Described treatment: approximately 18 received Ad26.COV2.S at low or high dose, single or two shots; about 5 received placebo; per-sample allocation not given. Sample collection was performed on day 63 after the first vaccine or placebo injection. The repertoire was sequenced with immunoSEQ multiplex PCR; TCRdb's copy has only in-frame clones and lacks some. The table records about 410,000 clones, around 89% of them present only once. The starting material was peripheral blood, obtained in a trial of Ad26.COV2.S vaccine versus placebo. These receptors were collected from a person aged 18-65 years who received the Ad26.COV2.S COVID-19 vaccine or a placebo.

This clone was seen only once. The rearrangement links TRBV7-3 to TRBJ1-1; D is ambiguous. The CDR3 covers 13 residues. Germline V CDR1 and CDR2: SGHTA, FQGTGA. Trimming cost V 1 base and J 0 bases, with 3 bases left between them. CDR3 DNA sequence: TGTGCCAGCAGCTTAATGCTGAACACTGAAGCTTTCTTT. This sequence encodes CASSLMLNTEAFF.

This clone was recorded only once. This sequence joins TRBV6-1 and TRBJ1-5, with D uncertain. V lost 3 bases and J 0 bases, leaving 9 bases between the germline ends. In germline, CDR1 is MNHNS, CDR2 SASEGT. This CDR3 is built from 15 residues. CDR3 residues: CASSDTSNSNQPQHF. Here the CDR3 DNA reads TGTGCCAGCAGTGATACATCTAATAGCAATCAGCCCCAGCATTTT.

The rearrangement joins TRBV24-1 to TRBJ2-4, with D possibly being TRBD1 (7 bases). The germline gives CDR1 KGHDR, CDR2 SFDVKD. The CDR3 extends over 12 amino acids. V dropped 6 bases and J dropped 10 bases, with 12 bases sitting between them. Here the CDR3 DNA reads TGTGCCACCAGTCAGGGGGGCCGGATTCAGTACTTC. Translation gives CATSQGGRIQYF.

This rearrangement joins TRBV7-3 to TRBJ1-1, with 7 positions matching TRBD1. CDR3 size: 13 residues. Germline CDR1 and CDR2: SGHTA and FQGTGA. V gave up 5 bases and J gave up 2 bases; unmatched junction bases: 2. The CDR3 nucleotides read TGTGCCAGCAGCCAGGGGGGCAACACTGAAGCTTTCTTT. Protein: CASSQGGNTEAFF.

The chain carries TRBV6-1 and TRBJ1-1; D not certain. V was shortened by 1 base and J by 1 base, with 4 bases between the two germline ends. Looked up from germline, CDR1 is MNHNS and CDR2 is SASEGT. The CDR3 loop spans 13 amino acids. The CDR3 DNA reads as TGTGCCAGCAGTGAAGTGAAGAACACTGAAGCTTTCTTT. It specifies CASSEVKNTEAFF.

This rearrangement joins TRBV27 to TRBJ2-7; 7 bases align to TRBD2. The V and J ends lost 7 bases and 2 bases, in that order; junction bases with no gene match: 11. This CDR3 is 15 amino acids long. Germline CDR1 is MNHEY and CDR2 is SMNVEV (reference sequence). The CDR3 DNA follows: TGTGCCAGCACCCTTAGGGCGGGAGCTACCTACGAGCAGTACTTC. It specifies CASTLRAGATYEQYF.

This sequence joins TRBV7-8 and TRBJ2-7; TRBD1 is a possible D gene (5 bases). The V end was cut by 7 bases, the J end by 5 bases, with 18 bases between. Germline V gives CDR1 SGHVS, CDR2 FQNEAQ. The CDR3 is 14 residues long. The DNA for the CDR3 is TGTGCCAGCACCCTCGTGGCCAAGGGGAACGAGCAGTACTTC. Translating gives CASTLVAKGNEQYF. Combining the CDR3 with reference TRBV7-8 and TRBJ2-7 gives the whole variable domain GAGVSQSPRYKVAKRGQDVALRCDPISGHVSLFWYQQALGQGPEFLTYFQNEAQLDKSGLPSDRFFAERPEGSVSTLKIQRTQQEDSAVYLCASTLVAKGNEQYFGPGTRLTVT.

The CDR3 DNA is TGTGCCACCCGGACAGGGGTTCGGATTGGTGGGGCCAACGTCCTGACTTTC. Translating it yields CATRTGVRIGGANVLTF. The gene calls are TRBV5-4 and TRBJ2-6; 9 bases map to TRBD1. This CDR3 contains 17 residues. The germline gives CDR1 SGHNT, CDR2 YYREEE (reference sequence). V shed 9 bases, J shed 3 bases, and the junction held 13 bases outside the gene matches.

This chain uses TRBV28 with TRBJ2-2; 7 bases line up with TRBD1. Trimming cost V 6 bases and J 0 bases; bases outside gene matches: 7. Germline V gene sequence: CDR1 MDHEN, CDR2 SYDVKM. The CDR3 has 16 residues. The CDR3 is CASSPPGTANTGELFF. As DNA, the CDR3 is TGTGCCAGCAGCCCCCCCGGGACAGCGAACACCGGGGAGCTGTTTTTT. Combining the CDR3 with reference TRBV28 and TRBJ2-2 gives the whole variable domain DVKVTQSSRYLVKRTGEKVFLECVQDMDHENMFWYRQDPGLGLRLIYFSYDVKMKEKGDIPEGYSVSREKKERFSLILESASTNQTSMYLCASSPPGTANTGELFFGEGSRLTVL.

V is TRBV29-1 and J is TRBJ2-3; D remains unclear. V lost 4 bases, J lost 1 base, and 6 bases lay in between. Germline lookup yields CDR1 SQVTM and CDR2 ANQGSEA. The CDR3 length is 12 residues. CDR3 amino acids: CSVGARTDTQYF. DNA for the CDR3: TGCAGCGTTGGGGCCCGCACAGATACGCAGTATTTT.

The genes are TRBV11-3 and TRBJ1-2; 12 bases fit TRBD1. Unmatched junction bases numbered 2, after V lost 5 bases and J lost 4 bases. The germline V gene has CDR1 SGHNT and CDR2 YENEEA. This CDR3 has 14 residues. The CDR3 DNA sequence: TGTGCCAGCAGCCCGGGACAGGGGGCCTATGGCTACACCTTC. It is translated as CASSPGQGAYGYTF.

The chain carries TRBV30 and TRBJ2-1; D unclear. Germline CDR1 GTSNPN, CDR2 SVGIG (reference sequence). Trimming took off 0 bases at V and 10 bases at J, with 7 bases between the two ends. This CDR3 region has 11 residues. DNA for the CDR3: TGTGCCTGGAGTGTGGTCAGAGAGCAGTTCTTC. This sequence encodes CAWSVVREQFF.

CDR3 DNA sequence: TGTGCCAGCAAGGGCGGAGGCGGGATCACAGATACGCAGTATTTT. Residues: CASKGGGGITDTQYF. The chain has TRBV28 and TRBJ2-3, with D perhaps matching TRBD2 (6 bases). Germline V gene lookup returns CDR1 MDHEN and CDR2 SYDVKM. V dropped 7 bases and J dropped 2 bases, with 16 bases sitting between them. CDR3 length: 15 residues.

The chain combines TRBV27 with TRBJ2-7; TRBD2 matches 7 bases. Germline trimming cut 2 bases from V and 9 bases from J; bases unmatched to any gene: 13. Germline assignment: CDR1 MNHEY and CDR2 SMNVEV (reference sequence). The CDR3 consists of 15 residues. The chain's CDR3 is CASSLRGLREFPQYF. DNA for the CDR3: TGTGCCAGCAGTTTAAGGGGACTGCGGGAGTTTCCGCAGTACTTC.

V usage is TRBV3-1 (or the pseudogene TRBV3-2) and J usage is TRBJ2-1; D may match TRBD1 or TRBD2 (5 bases each). The CDR3 has 15 residues. Trimming stripped 1 base from V and 4 bases from J, with 11 bases between. Germline CDR1 LGHDT, CDR2 YNNKEL (reference sequence). This CDR3 reads CASSQVLGDYNEQFF. CDR3 DNA: TGTGCCAGCAGCCAAGTCCTGGGGGATTACAATGAGCAGTTCTTC.

The sample holds one count of this clone. The chain is built from TRBV21-1 and TRBJ2-7. TRBV21-1 is described as a pseudogene. The CDR3 contains 13 residues. Here the CDR3 reads CASSKKVLYEQYF. CDR3 in DNA: TGTGCCAGCAGCAAAAAAGTGCTCTACGAGCAGTACTTC.

The CDR3 sequence: CASSFGTPPKYEQYF. The CDR3 DNA sequence: TGCGCCAGCAGCTTTGGGACTCCCCCCAAATACGAGCAGTACTTC. V and J are TRBV5-1 and TRBJ2-7; D possibly corresponds to TRBD2 (6 bases). Germline-derived CDR1 and CDR2 are SGHRS and YFSETQ. Between the trimmed V and J ends, which lost 2 bases and 4 bases, there was a span of 16 bases. This CDR3 comprises 15 residues. Drawing the rest from reference TRBV5-1 and TRBJ2-7, the complete variable domain is KAGVTQTPRYLIKTRGQQVTLSCSPISGHRSVSWYQQTPGQGLQFLFEYFSETQRNKGNFPGRFSGRQFSNSRSEMNVSTLELGDSALYLCASSFGTPPKYEQYFGPGTRLTVT.

The chain is built from TRBV7-2 and TRBJ1-4, with 10 bases aligning to TRBD1. The V and J ends lost 4 bases and 8 bases, in that order; junction bases with no gene match: 4. Germline V CDR1 and CDR2: SGHTA, FQGNSA. CDR3 length equals 14 residues. CDR3 bases: TGTGCCAGCAGCTGGACAGGGGGGAAAGAAAAACTGTTTTTT. Translation: CASSWTGGKEKLFF.

This chain joins TRBV11-3 and TRBJ2-2; possibly TRBD2 for D (6 bases). This CDR3 spans 15 amino acids. Between the trimmed V and J ends, which lost 1 base and 5 bases, there was a span of 11 bases. Germline V gene data show CDR1 as SGHNT and CDR2 as YENEEA. CDR3 DNA: TGTGCCAGCAGCTTAGGAGGACTAACAACCGGGGAGCTGTTTTTT. This sequence encodes CASSLGGLTTGELFF.

The chain recombines TRBV4-1 with TRBJ2-1; D is unresolved. Trimming pared 0 bases from V and 7 bases from J, leaving 4 bases between. Germline CDR1 reads MGHRA; CDR2 reads YSYEKL. CDR3 length: 12 residues. In DNA form, the CDR3 reads TGCGCCAGCAGCCAAGAGCGAAATGAGCAGTTCTTC. It specifies CASSQERNEQFF.

V is TRBV6-5 and J is TRBJ2-3; D ambiguous. Germline assignment: CDR1 MNHEY and CDR2 SVGAGI. With 5 bases removed from V and 5 bases from J, the gap between germline ends came to 5 bases. CDR3 length equals 11 residues. The CDR3 is CASSIKDTQYF. The CDR3 DNA follows: TGTGCCAGCAGTATTAAAGATACGCAGTATTTT.

V and J are TRBV5-4 and TRBJ2-1; 14 nucleotides line up with TRBD2. The CDR3 contains 18 residues. V was pared by 0 bases and J by 8 bases, with 10 bases of the junction left unmatched. Germline V gives CDR1 SGHNT, CDR2 YYREEE (reference sequence). This CDR3 reads CASSLGVTSGRALDEQFF. In DNA form, the CDR3 reads TGTGCCAGCAGCTTGGGGGTGACTAGCGGGAGGGCCTTGGATGAGCAGTTCTTC.

In this sample, this clone turned up a few times. The gene calls are TRBV29-1 and TRBJ2-7, with 9 bases lining up with TRBD2. From germline, CDR1 is SQVTM and CDR2 ANQGSEA. After removal of 3 bases from V and 9 bases from J, the junction contained 9 bases not matched to a gene. The CDR3 has 13 residues. The CDR3 sequence is CSVDVASGTVQYF. The CDR3 bases are TGCAGCGTTGATGTGGCTAGCGGGACGGTGCAGTACTTC.

The CDR3 DNA reads as TGTGCCAGCAGCTTAGAGTCCAGCACTGAAGCTTTCTTT. Its protein is CASSLESSTEAFF. The chain is built from TRBV7-2 and TRBJ1-1; D unresolved. V gave up 1 base and J gave up 4 bases, with 7 bases separating them. CDR1 and CDR2 from the germline V gene are SGHTA and FQGNSA. This CDR3 has 13 residues.

The rearrangement links TRBV11-1 to TRBJ2-1, with TRBD2 matching 9 bases. V was clipped by 4 bases and J by 7 bases; unmatched bases: 11. The germline CDR1 and CDR2 sequences are SGHAT and FQDESV (reference sequence). The CDR3 runs 16 residues. CDR3 sequence (DNA): TGTGCCAGCAGCTACTTACCGGGACTAGCTGGGAATGAGCAGTTCTTC. This translates into CASSYLPGLAGNEQFF.

This chain joins TRBV20-1 and TRBJ2-5, with D unresolved. The CDR3 sequence is 14 residues long. CDR1 is DFQATT, CDR2 SNEGSKA, per germline (reference sequence). Between the trimmed V and J ends, which lost 3 bases and 5 bases, there was a span of 16 bases. The CDR3 reads CSASPARLVETQYF. CDR3 DNA: TGCAGTGCTAGTCCAGCGCGGCTTGTCGAGACCCAGTACTTC.

The chain employs TRBV13 and TRBJ2-7; possible D gene TRBD2, 5 bases. CDR1 is PRHDT and CDR2 is FYEKMQ in the germline V gene (reference sequence). Trimming left V 1 base short and J 1 base short, with 8 bases between. The length of the CDR3 is 14 residues. CDR3 nucleotide sequence: TGTGCCAGCAGCTTAGCGGTAGCGTCCTACGAGCAGTACTTC. It translates to CASSLAVASYEQYF.

The V gene is TRBV21-1, the J gene TRBJ2-6; the DNA was not compared with TRBD2, the D call given in the table. TRBV21-1 corresponds to a pseudogene. CDR3 length equals 17 residues. The CDR3 DNA sequence: TGTGCCAGCAGCAAAGGGGGACTAGCTGTACGGCCCAACGTCCTGACTTTC. The encoded protein is CASSKGGLAVRPNVLTF.

V is TRBV24-1 and J is TRBJ2-1, with 11 bases matching TRBD1. Germline lookup yields CDR1 KGHDR and CDR2 SFDVKD. This CDR3 region has 16 residues. J lost 6 bases, V lost 4 bases, and 7 bases had no gene match. CDR3 in DNA: TGTGCCACCAGTGAGACCGGGACAGGGGGTGGCAATGAGCAGTTCTTC. Protein sequence: CATSETGTGGGNEQFF.

The J gene is TRBJ2-5, the V gene TRBV28, with 7 nucleotides matching TRBD1. The germline V gene has CDR1 MDHEN and CDR2 SYDVKM. The CDR3 loop spans 15 amino acids. J gave up 5 bases and V 5 bases, and 11 bases lay outside the gene matches. This CDR3 reads CASSLRQGAQETQYF. The CDR3, as DNA: TGTGCCAGCAGTCTACGACAGGGTGCACAGGAGACCCAGTACTTC. The entire variable domain, with the rest obtained from reference TRBV28 and TRBJ2-5, is as follows: DVKVTQSSRYLVKRTGEKVFLECVQDMDHENMFWYRQDPGLGLRLIYFSYDVKMKEKGDIPEGYSVSREKKERFSLILESASTNQTSMYLCASSLRQGAQETQYFGPGTRLLVL.

There are a few counts of this clone. The chain has TRBV4-2 and TRBJ1-5, with TRBD1 as a possible D gene (5 bases). The CDR3 has 15 amino acids. Germline CDR1 LGHNA, CDR2 YNFKEQ. V was cut by 1 base and J by 7 bases, with 14 bases left in between. The CDR3 coding sequence is TGTGCCAGCAGCCAAGGAGGTGGGCAGGGCCAGCCCCAGCATTTT. As protein: CASSQGGGQGQPQHF.

The CDR3: CASSLGDQPQHF. The CDR3 coding sequence is TGTGCCAGTAGTTTAGGAGATCAGCCCCAGCATTTT. V usage is TRBV19 and J usage is TRBJ1-5; D remains unclear. CDR3 length: 12 residues. The V gene's germline CDR1 is LNHDA and CDR2 SQIVND (reference sequence). Trimming left V 5 bases short and J 5 bases short, with 7 bases between.